This TCR beta chain is from a study of control samples from healthy donors and cancer patients. CDR1 is LNHDA and CDR2 is SQIVND in the germline V gene (reference sequence). V was shortened by 1 base and J by 6 bases, with 10 bases between the two germline ends. This CDR3 is built from 14 residues. The protocol was immunoSEQ multiplex PCR, while the TCRdb copy is restricted to in-frame clones and leaves out a portion. The sample has about 92,000 clones, around 80% seen once. The sequence was collected from a woman aged 55-69 years in good health. Specimen: blood. This chain links TRBV19 with TRBJ2-1, with D uncertain. In nucleotides, the CDR3 is TGTGCCAGTAGTATAGGGCAGAACTTCAATGAGCAGTTCTTC. Translating it yields CASSIGQNFNEQFF.